The next 25 T cell receptor beta chains were all read from a single sample in a study of blood T cells in healthy people across ages. Combining a sample-barcoded 5' primer with a J-beta primer mix, a second PCR ran for about 7 to 11 cycles. Each CDR3 protein gets one entry after TCRdb re-called the 5' RACE reads with MiXCR. Of about 1.4 million distinct CDR3 sequences listed, approximately 59% are singletons. The sequencing input was blood. These receptor sequences come from a man aged 18 to 29 in good health.

The chain links TRBV5-4 to TRBJ2-7; tentative D call: TRBD2 (6 bases). Trimming pared 1 base from V and 3 bases from J, leaving 14 bases between. The CDR3 is made up of 15 amino acids. From germline, CDR1 is SGHNT and CDR2 YYREEE (reference sequence). This chain's CDR3 is CASSLLGGADYEQYF. In nucleotides, the CDR3 is TGTGCCAGCAGCTTGCTTGGCGGGGCCGACTACGAGCAGTACTTC.

The chain combines TRBV7-8 with TRBJ2-7, with 13 bases that match TRBD2. CDR3 length: 17 amino acids. CDR1 is SGHVS and CDR2 is FQNEAQ in the germline V gene. With V trimmed by 4 bases and J by 10 bases, 16 bases remained unmatched. The CDR3 protein is CASSSNGLAGARGIQYF. The CDR3 nucleotides are TGTGCCAGCAGCTCAAACGGACTAGCGGGGGCACGGGGGATACAGTACTTC.

About this clonotype itself: Sequence at one end of the junction differs from germline and may be a read error. The CDR3 DNA sequence: TGTGCCAGCAGCTTCGAGTTTTACAATGAGCAGCTCTTC. Protein sequence: CASSFEFYNEQLF. The chain recombines TRBV7-2 with TRBJ2-1; no definite D call. CDR3 size: 13 residues. CDR1 is SGHTA and CDR2 is FQGNSA in the germline V gene.

The V gene is TRBV3-1, the J gene TRBJ2-3, with TRBD2 identical over 12 bases. The CDR3 extends over 16 amino acids. Trimming cost V 1 base and J 5 bases; bases outside gene matches: 4. Germline CDR1 reads LGHDT; CDR2 reads YNNKEL (reference sequence). CDR3 loop: CASSQATSGRLDTQYF. For the CDR3, the DNA is TGTGCCAGCAGCCAAGCGACTAGCGGGAGATTAGATACGCAGTATTTT.

The gene calls are TRBV12-3 or TRBV12-4 and TRBJ2-1; tentative D call: TRBD1 (6 bases). Trimming removed 4 bases at V and 7 bases at J, with 14 bases between. The CDR3 is made up of 14 amino acids. In DNA, the CDR3 is TGTGCCAGCAGTTCCGGGACAATATTGAATGAGCAGTTCTTC. Encoded protein: CASSSGTILNEQFF.

This clonotype was observed a few times. This chain uses TRBV9 with TRBJ1-2; the match to TRBD1 covers 7 bases. V lost 3 bases and J lost 4; bases outside the gene matches: 12. The CDR3 runs 16 residues. Germline V CDR1 and CDR2: SGDLS, YYNGEE. The CDR3: CASSAGRTGEAYGYTF. CDR3 bases: TGTGCCAGCAGCGCCGGGAGAACAGGGGAGGCCTATGGCTACACCTTC.

This sequence joins TRBV27 and TRBJ2-7, with a tentative D call TRBD2 (6 bases). V was pared by 5 bases and J by 9 bases, with 20 bases between. Germline-derived CDR1 and CDR2 are MNHEY and SMNVEV (reference sequence). The length of the CDR3 is 14 residues. CDR3 sequence reads: CASSISGTVEGQYF. The CDR3 coding sequence is TGTGCCAGCAGTATTTCAGGGACTGTCGAAGGGCAGTACTTC.

The chain uses TRBV5-4 and TRBJ2-1; TRBD1 is a possible D gene (6 bases). Germline loops: CDR1 SGHNT, CDR2 YYREEE (reference sequence). Trimming pared 3 bases from V and 7 bases from J, leaving 17 bases between. CDR3 size: 15 residues. This CDR3 is CASSSTGSMRNEQFF. CDR3 sequence (DNA): TGTGCCAGCAGCTCAACAGGGAGCATGAGAAATGAGCAGTTCTTC.

The sample holds one count of this clonotype. The V and J genes are TRBV4-1 and TRBJ1-1; D gene ambiguous. The CDR3 loop spans 15 amino acids. Germline V gene lookup returns CDR1 MGHRA and CDR2 YSYEKL. The V gene lost 0 bases and the J gene lost 2 bases, with 10 bases spanning the gap. CDR3 DNA sequence: TGCGCCAGCAGCCAAGATCTAACGATAAACACTGAAGCTTTCTTT. It encodes CASSQDLTINTEAFF.

The rearrangement uses TRBV11-2 and TRBJ1-2, with D possibly being TRBD1 (5 bases). CDR3 length equals 13 residues. Germline-derived CDR1 and CDR2 are SGHAT and FQNNGV. The V end lost 4 bases, the J end lost 4 bases, and 10 bases lay between the germline ends. DNA of the CDR3: TGTGCCAGCAGCTCAGGGTTTGGCTATGGCTACACCTTC. This gives the protein CASSSGFGYGYTF.

This clonotype was detected ten times or more. The rearrangement links TRBV27 to TRBJ1-4; D is perhaps TRBD1 (6 bases). The V gene's germline CDR1 is MNHEY and CDR2 SMNVEV (reference sequence). Trimming pared 6 bases from V and 0 bases from J, leaving 8 bases between. The CDR3 is 14 residues long. CDR3 bases: TGTGCCAGCAGCTCAGGGGCAACTAATGAAAAACTGTTTTTT. This encodes CASSSGATNEKLFF.

V usage is TRBV29-1 and J usage is TRBJ2-7; 12 positions match TRBD2. Germline V CDR1 and CDR2: SQVTM, ANQGSEA. This CDR3 is built from 16 residues. V lost 6 bases and J lost 3; bases outside the gene matches: 12. CDR3 DNA sequence: TGCAGCGTCGGGGGACTAGCGGGCTCCACATACTACGAGCAGTACTTC. Translated: CSVGGLAGSTYYEQYF.

J is TRBJ1-1 and V is TRBV27; no definite D call. Trimming removed 3 bases from V and 2 bases from J, with 10 bases in between. Germline V CDR1 and CDR2: MNHEY, SMNVEV (reference sequence). CDR3 size: 14 residues. The CDR3 DNA follows: TGTGCCAGCAGTTTGACATGGGGTAACACTGAAGCTTTCTTT. Translation gives CASSLTWGNTEAFF.

This sequence joins TRBV29-1 and TRBJ2-5; 7 bases line up with TRBD2. The end of the DNA fits TRBJ2-7 better, so the J call may be wrong. Germline V CDR1 and CDR2: SQVTM, ANQGSEA. The CDR3 totals 12 residues. CDR3 in DNA: TGCAGCGTAAATAGGGAGGGCCGCGAGCAGTACTTC. Its translation is CSVNREGREQYF.

The genes are TRBV6-2 or TRBV6-3 and TRBJ2-7, with 9 nucleotides matching TRBD2. The germline V gene has CDR1 MNHEY and CDR2 SVGEGT. The CDR3 sequence is 15 residues long. Trimming at V came to 5 bases and at J to 4 bases, leaving 9 bases not matched to a gene. Here the CDR3 DNA reads TGTGCCAGCAGTCCAAGACTAGCGGAGGTTTACGAGCAGTACTTC. As protein: CASSPRLAEVYEQYF.

The chain uses TRBV5-1 and TRBJ2-7; D unclear. Looked up from germline, CDR1 is SGHRS and CDR2 is YFSETQ. The V and J ends lost 0 bases and 3 bases respectively, with 7 bases between them. This CDR3 region has 13 residues. The CDR3 sequence is CASSLEGYYEQYF. Written as DNA, the CDR3 is TGCGCCAGCAGCTTGGAGGGTTACTACGAGCAGTACTTC.

This clonotype was seen a single time. The chain carries TRBV4-2 and TRBJ2-5; 10 bases are shared with TRBD1. The J call may be faulty, since TRBJ2-7 better matches the DNA end. CDR1 LGHNA and CDR2 YNFKEQ come from the germline V gene. The CDR3 runs to 15 residues. The CDR3 sequence: CASSPSGTGEYEQYF. In DNA, the CDR3 is TGTGCCAGCAGCCCTTCTGGGACAGGGGAGTACGAGCAGTACTTC.

This sequence joins TRBV7-8 and TRBJ2-4; D remains unclear. The CDR3 is made up of 15 amino acids. Germline-derived CDR1 and CDR2 are SGHVS and FQNEAQ. V lost 5 bases, J lost 1 base, and 12 bases lay in between. The CDR3 nucleotides are TGTGCCAGCAGCCCCTTAACCTTGGCCAAAAACATTCAGTACTTC. Its protein is CASSPLTLAKNIQYF.

This sequence joins TRBV4-1 and TRBJ2-4; a weak D match, TRBD1 (8 bases). The end of the DNA fits TRBJ2-5 better, so the J call may be wrong. CDR1 is MGHRA and CDR2 is YSYEKL in the germline V gene. The CDR3 totals 15 residues. CDR3 loop: CASSLRQGRAETQYF. CDR3 nucleotide sequence: TGCGCCAGCAGCCTAAGACAGGGGAGGGCAGAGACCCAGTACTTC.

The chain carries TRBV10-2 and TRBJ2-7; D not certain. Germline-derived CDR1 and CDR2 are WSHSY and SAAADI. This CDR3 region has 12 residues. V lost 5 bases and J lost 7, with 12 bases in between. The DNA for the CDR3 is TGCGCCAGCAGTACTGGTCTGTGGGAGCAGTACTTC. It codes for CASSTGLWEQYF.

The rearrangement links TRBV6-2 or TRBV6-3 to TRBJ2-5; D is unresolved. The CDR3 covers 13 residues. The V end was cut by 3 bases, the J end by 9 bases, with 14 bases between. Germline lookup yields CDR1 MNHEY and CDR2 SVGEGT. This CDR3 is CASSYPPRGAQYF. The CDR3 DNA follows: TGTGCCAGCAGTTATCCCCCCAGAGGAGCCCAGTACTTC.

The chain recombines TRBV5-5 with TRBJ2-1; TRBD2 matches at 9 bases. The V and J ends lost 2 bases and 5 bases, in that order; junction bases with no gene match: 5. Per germline, CDR1 SGHKS and CDR2 YYEKEE (reference sequence). The CDR3 is made up of 15 amino acids. The CDR3 sequence: CASSLVTSGHNEQFF. CDR3 bases: TGTGCCAGCAGCTTAGTGACTAGCGGACACAATGAGCAGTTCTTC.

The V and J genes are TRBV27 and TRBJ2-3; 14 positions match TRBD2. The length of the CDR3 is 13 residues. The germline V gene has CDR1 MNHEY and CDR2 SMNVEV (reference sequence). With 11 bases clipped from V and 7 bases from J, the junction kept 5 bases outside the gene matches. CDR3 in amino acids: CAVGLAGEYTQYF. The CDR3 DNA follows: TGTGCCGTGGGACTAGCGGGAGAGTATACGCAGTATTTT.

CDR3 region: CASSQGQGDTDLLTF. CDR3 coding DNA: TGTGCCAGCAGCCAAGGGCAAGGGGACACCGATCTCCTGACTTTC. This chain joins TRBV3-1 and TRBJ2-6, with D perhaps TRBD1 (6 bases). This CDR3 comprises 15 residues. Trimming removed 1 base at V and 14 bases at J, with 18 bases between. CDR1 and CDR2 (germline): LGHDT, YNNKEL (reference sequence).

V is TRBV4-1 and J is TRBJ2-5, with 10 bases fitting TRBD1. Germline CDR1 and CDR2: MGHRA and YSYEKL. The CDR3 is 17 residues long. J gave up 11 bases and V 6 bases, and 21 bases lay outside the gene matches. In DNA, the CDR3 is TGCGCCAGCAGACTTTCCCCGGGACAGGGGTTCTCGGGGGAGCAGTACTTC. Amino acid sequence: CASRLSPGQGFSGEQYF.